This T cell receptor (beta chain) was recovered during a study of OX40 agonist ivuxolimab in advanced cancers. Study-wide results and caveats: By week 6 at 0.1 to 3.0 mg/kg, blood CD4+ and CD8+ T cells had expanded clonally. Average numbers of expanded clones were greater in CD8+ T cells than in CD4+.

As for this clone: What it binds is not known.

V lost 4 bases, J lost 5 bases, and 16 bases lay in between. The CDR3 consists of 15 residues. The V gene's germline CDR1 is MNHEY and CDR2 SMNVEV (reference sequence). This table comes from immunoSEQ multiplex PCR, and its TCRdb copy is limited to in-frame clones, with some not included. The sample contains tens of thousands of clones, around nine tenths of which appear only once. The chain has TRBV27 and TRBJ2-3; no clear D. This sequence originates from an adult with an advanced solid tumor such as melanoma, head and neck, liver or kidney cancer. The specimen comprised CD4+ or CD8+ T cells sorted from blood, sampled in a trial of the OX40 agonist ivuxolimab. In DNA form, the CDR3 reads TGTGCCAGCAGTTCAAGGAAGGTAGTGGGAGATACGCAGTATTTT. It codes for CASSSRKVVGDTQYF.